The rows below give T cell receptor beta chains drawn from one sample of a study of quantifying T cell responses using KT2 cells. TCRdb recomputed calls from the UMI-ligation and nested PCR reads with MiXCR, one row per CDR3 protein. The sample yields approximately 43,000 distinct CDR3 sequences, 15% to 20% seen once. Sequenced material: PBMCs spiked with cells of the T cell clone KT2. The receptors shown here come from a human donor. Each CDR3 is given with its conserved first and last residue. Fields, in order: clone size, J gene, V gene, CDR3 protein. Size tells how often a clone was seen (once, few, many) or the class of an expanded clone, and some rows leave it out.

abundance: few
j_gene: TRBJ1-4
v_gene: TRBV15
CDR3aa: CATSRDTAGGGEKLFF

abundance: few
j_gene: TRBJ2-5
v_gene: TRBV5-8
CDR3aa: CASSLGQGLRETQYF

abundance: few
j_gene: TRBJ2-7
v_gene: TRBV10-3
CDR3aa: CAISEPHGVYEQYF

abundance: -
j_gene: TRBJ2-3
v_gene: TRBV4-2
CDR3aa: CASSPYGTSGLNTDTQYF

abundance: few
j_gene: TRBJ1-3
v_gene: TRBV3-1
CDR3aa: CASSPARVSGNTIYF

abundance: few
j_gene: TRBJ2-5
v_gene: TRBV20-1
CDR3aa: CSARGLGFGGAQYF

abundance: few
j_gene: TRBJ2-3
v_gene: TRBV5-6
CDR3aa: CASSPTLGGTDTQYF

abundance: -
j_gene: TRBJ2-7
v_gene: TRBV6-1
CDR3aa: CASSERGANEQYF

abundance: -
j_gene: TRBJ2-5
v_gene: TRBV3-1
CDR3aa: CASSQDQTGLKETQYF

abundance: many
j_gene: TRBJ2-7
v_gene: TRBV12-3/TRBV12-4
CDR3aa: CASSLVGLGLNYEQYF

abundance: -
j_gene: TRBJ2-5
v_gene: TRBV27
CDR3aa: CASSYDRGETQYF

abundance: -
j_gene: TRBJ2-1
v_gene: TRBV20-1
CDR3aa: CSASLRGLAAYNEQFF

abundance: -
j_gene: TRBJ2-5
v_gene: TRBV29-1
CDR3aa: CSVGGVQETQYF

abundance: -
j_gene: TRBJ2-7
v_gene: TRBV15
CDR3aa: CATSLRRDTYEQYF

abundance: many
j_gene: TRBJ1-1
v_gene: TRBV18
CDR3aa: CASSPASRRTEAFF

abundance: -
j_gene: TRBJ1-5
v_gene: TRBV20-1
CDR3aa: CSAREQGEISNQPQHF

abundance: once
j_gene: TRBJ1-1
v_gene: TRBV5-4
CDR3aa: CASSRRQGNTEAFF

abundance: -
j_gene: TRBJ1-1
v_gene: TRBV12-3/TRBV12-4
CDR3aa: CASSSDRGRAEAFF

abundance: -
j_gene: TRBJ2-1
v_gene: TRBV6-2/TRBV6-3
CDR3aa: CASSYIPGAITKQFF

abundance: few
j_gene: TRBJ2-1
v_gene: TRBV7-9
CDR3aa: CASSFRASGRVIDEQFF

abundance: -
j_gene: TRBJ1-3
v_gene: TRBV4-3
CDR3aa: CASSQVRGPGNTIYF

abundance: -
j_gene: TRBJ1-1
v_gene: TRBV29-1
CDR3aa: CSARPSGVTEAFF

abundance: -
j_gene: TRBJ2-7
v_gene: TRBV7-2
CDR3aa: CASSLRTSGSYEQYF